This entry describes one T cell receptor beta chain. The sample belongs to a study of technical replicates of blood from several donors. Data came from immunoSEQ multiplex PCR; TCRdb stores just in-frame clones and leaves some out. The data hold tens of thousands of clones, with about 95% observed a single time. The sequence was obtained from a human donor in good health. The sample was T cells isolated from PBMCs.

The CDR3 DNA reads as TGTGCCAGCAGCGTAGGTACGGGAGTACCCCTGAATGAGCAGTTCTTC. It codes for CASSVGTGVPLNEQFF. This chain joins TRBV9 and TRBJ2-1, with D perhaps TRBD2 (6 bases). Germline CDR1 reads SGDLS; CDR2 reads YYNGEE. This CDR3 spans 16 amino acids. V was cut by 0 bases and J by 7 bases, with 17 bases left in between.